A selection of T cell receptor beta chains follows, all from one sample in a study of PD-L1 blockade in urothelial cancer. Data came from immunoSEQ multiplex PCR; TCRdb stores just in-frame clones and leaves some out. The repertoire holds around 60,000 clones, under 90% seen once, with 3.2% in the top ten. This specimen was PBMCs, taken around atezolizumab (anti-PD-L1) treatment. These receptors were taken from a man between 65 and 85 years old with urothelial cancer. CDR3s include the opening cysteine and the closing phenylalanine or tryptophan. Fields, in order: J gene, D gene, clone size, V gene, CDR3 DNA, CDR3 protein. The D gene is left open where the match is weak. Size is stated for part of the rows, as once, few or many counts, or as a class when the clone is expanded.

TRBJ2-7 . . TRBV30 TGTGCCTGGTCTAGGCTTGGACAGCGCCTCTCCTACGAGCAGTACTTC CAWSRLGQRLSYEQYF
TRBJ2-1 . few TRBV11-2 TGTGCCAGCAGCGCCCGGACAGCTGACAATGAGCAGTTCTTC CASSARTADNEQFF
TRBJ1-1 . . TRBV30 TGTGCCTGGAAAGGGCAGGGAGGTTCTATGAACACTGAAGCTTTCTTT CAWKGQGGSMNTEAFF
TRBJ2-1 TRBD2 . TRBV27 TGTGCCAGCGGCCTAGCGGGAAGAGATGAGCAGTTCTTC CASGLAGRDEQFF
TRBJ2-7 . . TRBV2 TGTGCCAGCAGTGGACTGACTAGGGACGAGCAGTACTTC CASSGLTRDEQYF
TRBJ2-1 TRBD1 once TRBV15 TGTGCCACCAGCGCATCGGGACAGAACAATGAGCAGTTCTTC CATSASGQNNEQFF
TRBJ2-5 TRBD2 . TRBV30 TGTGCCTGGACCCGACTAGCGGGAGAAACCCAGTACTTC CAWTRLAGETQYF
TRBJ2-7 . . TRBV29-1 TGCAGCGTTCTGCTGGCGGGATCCTACGAGCAGTACTTC CSVLLAGSYEQYF
TRBJ1-1 TRBD1 . TRBV2 TGTGCCACCAAGACAGGGGCAATTCCTGAAGCTTTCTTT CATKTGAIPEAFF
TRBJ1-6 TRBD1 . TRBV25-1 TGTGCCAGCGGAAGTCCAGGGGGCGCTTGGAATTCACCCCTCCACTTT CASGSPGGAWNSPLHF
TRBJ2-2 . . TRBV21-1 TGTGCCAGCATTAGTCTCTTAGTGATCGTATCGGGACAGGGGTCCACCGGGGAGCTGTTTTTT CASISLLVIVSGQGSTGELFF
TRBJ2-2 TRBD1 once TRBV7-9 TGTGCCAGCAGCCCCTGGGACAGGGCGTTGAGGGAGCTGTTTTTT CASSPWDRALRELFF
TRBJ1-1 TRBD1 . TRBV5-6 TGTGCCAGCAGCTTACTTGGACAGGGGAACACTGAAGCTTTCTTT CASSLLGQGNTEAFF
TRBJ2-7 TRBD1 . TRBV7-7 TGTGCTAGCAGCTTAGTGGGACAGGCCTACGAGCAGTACTTC CASSLVGQAYEQYF
TRBJ2-1 TRBD1 . TRBV2 TGTGCCAGCAGGGACGGGACAGGGTTTAGCTCCTACAATGAGCAGTTCTTC CASRDGTGFSSYNEQFF
TRBJ2-5 . . TRBV5-6 TGTGCCAGCAGCTTGGTATCCGCGGGCGCCGAGGAGACCCAGTACTTC CASSLVSAGAEETQYF
TRBJ2-5 . . TRBV6-6 TGTGCCAGCAGTTACTCCGGGACACCTGTAGAGACCCAGTACTTC CASSYSGTPVETQYF
TRBJ2-7 TRBD1 . TRBV29-1 TGCAGCGTGGGGGACAGGCGGGACGAGCAGTACTTC CSVGDRRDEQYF
TRBJ2-3 . . TRBV6-4 TGTGCCAGCAGTTACGCCAGCGGCACAGATACGCAGTATTTT CASSYASGTDTQYF
TRBJ1-1 . . TRBV6-6 TGTGCCAGCAGTTGGAACGGGGACACTGAAGCTTTCTTT CASSWNGDTEAFF
TRBJ2-3 . . TRBV7-7 TGTGCTAGCAGCTTAGGGGGTCAGGGCCCAGATACGCAGTATTTT CASSLGGQGPDTQYF
TRBJ1-3 TRBD1 . TRBV27 TGTGCCAGCAGTTCGGACAGGGCTGGAAACACCATATATTTT CASSSDRAGNTIYF
TRBJ2-1 . . TRBV7-3 TGTGCCAGCAGCCTATACCCGAGCTCCTACAATGAGCAGTTCTTC CASSLYPSSYNEQFF
TRBJ1-1 . . TRBV20-1 TGCAGTGTGGACTTAAACACTGAAGCTTTCTTT CSVDLNTEAFF
TRBJ2-1 TRBD1 . TRBV6-5 TGTGCCAGCAGCCCTCTACAGGGGGTACAGTTCTTC CASSPLQGVQFF
TRBJ1-1 TRBD1 . TRBV2 TGTGCCAGCAGCGGGGGGGACAGTAACACTGAAGCTTTCTTT CASSGGDSNTEAFF
TRBJ2-5 . . TRBV4-1 TGCGCCAGCAGCCAAGATCGGGTCGGAAGGGAGACCCAGTACTTC CASSQDRVGRETQYF
TRBJ2-1 TRBD2 . TRBV18 TGTGCCAGCTCAAGCGGGACTAGCGGGAACAATGAGCAGTTCTTC CASSSGTSGNNEQFF
TRBJ1-1 . . TRBV27 TGTGCCAGCAGTATGAACAGGGAAAGCACTGAAGCTTTCTTT CASSMNRESTEAFF